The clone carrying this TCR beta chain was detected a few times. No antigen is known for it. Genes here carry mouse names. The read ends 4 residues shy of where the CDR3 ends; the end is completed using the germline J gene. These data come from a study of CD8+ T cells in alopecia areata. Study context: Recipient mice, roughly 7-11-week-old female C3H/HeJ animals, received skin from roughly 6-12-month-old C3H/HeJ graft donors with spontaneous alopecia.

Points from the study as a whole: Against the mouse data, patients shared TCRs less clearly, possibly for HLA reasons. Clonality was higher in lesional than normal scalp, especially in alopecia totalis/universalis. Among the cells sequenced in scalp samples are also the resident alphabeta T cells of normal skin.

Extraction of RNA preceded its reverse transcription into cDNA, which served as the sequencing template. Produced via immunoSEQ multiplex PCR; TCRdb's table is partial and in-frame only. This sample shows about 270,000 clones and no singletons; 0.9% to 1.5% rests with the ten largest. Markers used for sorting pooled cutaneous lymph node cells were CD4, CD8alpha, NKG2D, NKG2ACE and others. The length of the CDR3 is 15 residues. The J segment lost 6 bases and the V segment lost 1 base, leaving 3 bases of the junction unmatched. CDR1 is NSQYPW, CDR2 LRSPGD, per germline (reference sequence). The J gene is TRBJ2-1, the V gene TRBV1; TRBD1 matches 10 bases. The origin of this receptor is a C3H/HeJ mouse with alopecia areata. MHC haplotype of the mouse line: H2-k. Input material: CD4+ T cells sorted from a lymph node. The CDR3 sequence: CTCSAAGQGFAEQFF. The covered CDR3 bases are TGCACCTGCAGTGCAGCGGGACAGGGGTTTGCT.